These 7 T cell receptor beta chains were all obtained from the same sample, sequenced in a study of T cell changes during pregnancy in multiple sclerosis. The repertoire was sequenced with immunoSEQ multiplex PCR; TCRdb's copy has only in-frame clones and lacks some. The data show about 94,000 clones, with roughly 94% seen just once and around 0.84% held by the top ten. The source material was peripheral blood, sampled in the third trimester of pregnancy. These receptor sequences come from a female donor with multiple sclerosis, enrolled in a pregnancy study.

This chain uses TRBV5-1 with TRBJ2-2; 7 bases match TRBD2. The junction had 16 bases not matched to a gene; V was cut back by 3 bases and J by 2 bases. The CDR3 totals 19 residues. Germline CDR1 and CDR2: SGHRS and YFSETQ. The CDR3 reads CASSSTLTGTIDNTGELFF. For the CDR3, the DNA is TGCGCCAGCAGCTCCACACTGACGGGGACTATTGATAACACCGGGGAGCTGTTTTTT.

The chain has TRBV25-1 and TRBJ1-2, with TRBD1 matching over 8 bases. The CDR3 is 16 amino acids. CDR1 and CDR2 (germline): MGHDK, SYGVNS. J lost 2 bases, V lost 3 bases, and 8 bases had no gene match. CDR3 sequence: CASSDYGQGLNYGYTF. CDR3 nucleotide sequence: TGTGCCAGCAGTGACTACGGACAGGGATTGAACTATGGCTACACCTTC.

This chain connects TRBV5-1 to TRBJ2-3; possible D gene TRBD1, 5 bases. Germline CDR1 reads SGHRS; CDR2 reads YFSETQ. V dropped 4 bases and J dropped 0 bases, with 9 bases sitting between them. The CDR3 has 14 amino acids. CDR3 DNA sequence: TGCGCCAGCAGCATGACAGCCAGCACAGATACGCAGTATTTT. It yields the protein CASSMTASTDTQYF.

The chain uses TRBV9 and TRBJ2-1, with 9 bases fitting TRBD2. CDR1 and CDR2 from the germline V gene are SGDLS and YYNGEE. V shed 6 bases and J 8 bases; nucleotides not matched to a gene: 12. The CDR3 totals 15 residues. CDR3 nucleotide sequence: TGTGCCAGCACCTCGGGACTAGCAATGAACGATGAGCAGTTCTTC. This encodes CASTSGLAMNDEQFF.

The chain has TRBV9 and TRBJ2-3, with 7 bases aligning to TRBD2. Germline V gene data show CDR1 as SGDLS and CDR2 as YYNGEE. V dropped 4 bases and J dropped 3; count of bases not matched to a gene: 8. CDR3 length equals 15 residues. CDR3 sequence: CASSLGGMRTDTQYF. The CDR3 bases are TGTGCCAGCAGCTTGGGGGGGATGAGAACAGATACGCAGTATTTT.

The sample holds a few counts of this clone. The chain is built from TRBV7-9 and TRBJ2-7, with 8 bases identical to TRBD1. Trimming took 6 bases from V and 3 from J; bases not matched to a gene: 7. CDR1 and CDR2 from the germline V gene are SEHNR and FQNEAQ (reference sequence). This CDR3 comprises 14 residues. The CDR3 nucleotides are TGTGCCAGCAGTCGGTGGGACAGGATCTACGAGCAGTACTTC. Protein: CASSRWDRIYEQYF.

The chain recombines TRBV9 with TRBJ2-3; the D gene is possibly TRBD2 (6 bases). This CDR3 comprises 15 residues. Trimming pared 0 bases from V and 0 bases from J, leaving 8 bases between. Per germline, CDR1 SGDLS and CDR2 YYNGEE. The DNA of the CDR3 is TGTGCCAGCAGCGTAGATAGCGGAAGCACAGATACGCAGTATTTT. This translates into CASSVDSGSTDTQYF.